These 32 T cell receptor beta chains were sequenced from one sample in a study of shared clonotypes between healthy human individuals. Assay: immunoSEQ multiplex PCR; the TCRdb copy retains only in-frame clones and omits some. The repertoire holds 800,000 to 1,200,000 clones, with 75% to 85% as singletons. Sequenced material: memory CD4+ T cells from PBMCs. Stated subset: CD45RA-negative fraction. The receptors come from a young man in good health. Some clones in this sample may be carry-over from other donors' samples.

V gene TRBV7-7 combines with J gene TRBJ2-5, with 10 bases lining up with TRBD2. The CDR3 is 17 residues long. The germline V gene encodes CDR1 SSHAT and CDR2 FNYEAQ (reference sequence). V gave up 3 bases and J gave up 0 bases; unmatched junction bases: 7. In nucleotides, the CDR3 is TGTGCCAGCAGCTTGGGGGCAGCGGGAGGGTACCAAGAGACCCAGTACTTC. Translated: CASSLGAAGGYQETQYF.

This chain joins TRBV18 and TRBJ2-7; 12 positions match TRBD1. The CDR3 length is 15 residues. V was clipped by 5 bases and J by 7 bases; unmatched bases: 9. The germline CDR1 and CDR2 sequences are KGHSH and LQKENI. In DNA form, the CDR3 reads TGTGCCAGCTCAACCGGGACAGGGGGCGAGAAAGAGCAGTACTTC. Amino acids: CASSTGTGGEKEQYF.

V usage is TRBV11-2 and J usage is TRBJ2-7; possibly TRBD1 for D (6 bases). V was shortened by 5 bases and J by 6 bases, with 26 bases between the two germline ends. This CDR3 contains 17 residues. Germline V gene sequence: CDR1 SGHAT, CDR2 FQNNGV. The CDR3 reads CASSGRLTGTSRSEQYF. The CDR3 DNA is TGTGCCAGCAGCGGCCGCCTTACAGGGACCTCCCGATCCGAGCAGTACTTC.

This clone was found once. The rearrangement uses TRBV7-2 and TRBJ2-5; 8 nucleotides align to TRBD1. J was trimmed by 4 bases and V by 5 bases; bases with no gene match: 3. The CDR3 totals 13 residues. Germline V CDR1 and CDR2: SGHTA, FQGNSA. CDR3 nucleotides: TGTGCCAGCAGCGGACAGGGTAGAGAGACCCAGTACTTC. Its translation is CASSGQGRETQYF.

The CDR3 coding sequence is TGTGCCAGCAGTTTAGTAGGGAGGAACACCATATATTTT. Protein sequence: CASSLVGRNTIYF. The V gene is TRBV28, the J gene TRBJ1-3; D call uncertain. V was trimmed by 2 bases and J by 7 bases, leaving 9 bases between them. Germline lookup yields CDR1 MDHEN and CDR2 SYDVKM. The CDR3 consists of 13 residues.

The V and J genes are TRBV7-2 and TRBJ1-3; D is uncertain. The CDR3 covers 15 residues. Germline V gene sequence: CDR1 SGHTA, CDR2 FQGNSA. The germline V and J ends were trimmed by 4 bases and 4 bases, with 14 bases remaining between them. This chain's CDR3 is CASSSPPGQGNTIYF. CDR3 sequence (DNA): TGTGCCAGCAGCTCCCCCCCCGGTCAGGGAAACACCATATATTTT.

Points on this clone: This could be a read error, since a much larger clone is one nucleotide away. The identical CDR3 is also encoded by other nucleotide sequences in the sample. This chain joins TRBV7-2 and TRBJ2-7; 11 bases align to TRBD2. Germline V gives CDR1 SGHTA, CDR2 FQGNSA. J was trimmed by 3 bases and V by 2 bases; bases with no gene match: 3. This CDR3 has 15 residues. The CDR3 region has the DNA TGTGCCAGCAGCTTAAGGCTAGCGGGAGGCTACGAGCAGTACTTC. Protein sequence: CASSLRLAGGYEQYF.

The CDR3 protein is CASSFNEWTEAFF. As DNA, the CDR3 is TGTGCCAGCAGCTTTAACGAATGGACTGAAGCTTTCTTT. The rearrangement uses TRBV7-3 and TRBJ1-1; D ambiguous. Trimming took 3 bases from V and 5 from J, leaving 10 bases between them. The germline V gene has CDR1 SGHTA and CDR2 FQGTGA. This CDR3 contains 13 residues.

This chain connects TRBV7-2 to TRBJ2-7, with D possibly being TRBD1 or TRBD2 (5 bases each). CDR1 SGHTA and CDR2 FQGNSA come from the germline V gene. Deletions cut 4 bases from V and 3 bases from J, with 16 bases between. The CDR3 is 15 amino acids. The CDR3 protein is CASSYDRDRGYEQYF. The DNA of the CDR3 is TGTGCCAGCAGCTACGACCGGGACCGAGGCTACGAGCAGTACTTC.

The V and J genes are TRBV9 and TRBJ2-3, with D perhaps matching TRBD1 or TRBD2 (5 bases each). The CDR3 runs 14 residues. V lost 4 bases and J 6 bases, leaving 15 bases between the germline ends. CDR1 is SGDLS, CDR2 YYNGEE, per germline. CDR3 region: CASSPRRGADTQYF. As DNA, the CDR3 is TGTGCCAGCAGCCCCCGGCGAGGGGCCGATACGCAGTATTTT.

The chain employs TRBV5-4 and TRBJ2-5; D unresolved. Trimming cost V 3 bases and J 5 bases, with 14 bases left between them. CDR3 length equals 14 residues. Germline values: CDR1 SGHNT, CDR2 YYREEE (reference sequence). For the CDR3, the DNA is TGTGCCAGCAGCTCGCCCCAGGAGCAGGAGACCCAGTACTTC. It encodes CASSSPQEQETQYF.

This clone was detected many times. The sample carries other DNA sequences with the same CDR3. V is TRBV19 and J is TRBJ2-1, with 13 bases that match TRBD2. This CDR3 has 15 amino acids. CDR1 LNHDA and CDR2 SQIVND come from the germline V gene (reference sequence). V lost 1 base to trimming and J lost 6 bases; unmatched junction nucleotides: 0. CDR3: CASSIGTSGSNEQFF. CDR3 nucleotides: TGTGCCAGTAGTATAGGGACTAGCGGGAGCAATGAGCAGTTCTTC.

The gene calls are TRBV9 and TRBJ2-1, with 11 bases aligning to TRBD1. Germline V gene lookup returns CDR1 SGDLS and CDR2 YYNGEE. CDR3 size: 17 residues. Trimming cost V 1 base and J 8 bases; bases outside gene matches: 11. CDR3 sequence: CASSVPRTGGFFDEQFF. Here the CDR3 DNA reads TGTGCCAGCAGCGTACCACGGACAGGGGGCTTCTTCGATGAGCAGTTCTTC.

Written as DNA, the CDR3 is TGTGCCAGCAGCTTAGCTAGCAGGGGGCTGGAGCAGTACTTC. Its translation is CASSLASRGLEQYF. The rearrangement joins TRBV7-2 to TRBJ2-7; the match to TRBD1 covers 8 bases. This CDR3 region has 14 residues. Germline-derived CDR1 and CDR2 are SGHTA and FQGNSA. Trimming at V came to 0 bases and at J to 7 bases, leaving 5 bases not matched to a gene.

The rearrangement joins TRBV2 to TRBJ2-1; 8 bases match TRBD2. This CDR3 is built from 16 residues. CDR1 is SNHLY, CDR2 FYNNEI, per germline. Trimming at V came to 2 bases and at J to 8 bases, leaving 11 bases not matched to a gene. The CDR3 here is CASSEPFAGGNDEQFF. For the CDR3, the DNA is TGTGCCAGCAGTGAACCTTTTGCGGGAGGCAACGATGAGCAGTTCTTC.

The gene calls are TRBV2 and TRBJ2-7, with D perhaps given as TRBD1 or TRBD2 (6 bases each). Germline V lookup: CDR1 SNHLY, CDR2 FYNNEI. V was clipped by 6 bases and J by 1 base, with 13 bases between them. The CDR3 contains 14 residues. This chain's CDR3 is CASSRGQISYEQYF. The CDR3, as DNA: TGTGCCAGCAGCCGGGGGCAGATATCCTACGAGCAGTACTTC.

This clone was found many times. The rearrangement uses TRBV2 and TRBJ2-5; 8 bases agree with TRBD2. CDR1 is SNHLY, CDR2 FYNNEI, per germline. The CDR3 has 15 residues. The J segment lost 3 bases and the V segment lost 7 bases, leaving 10 bases of the junction unmatched. CDR3 in DNA: TGTGCCAGCATCCGGAGGAGAGCGGGAGAAGAGACCCAGTACTTC. Its protein product is CASIRRRAGEETQYF.

The chain is built from TRBV19 and TRBJ1-1; D remains ambiguous. Trimming cost V 9 bases and J 4 bases, with 15 bases left between them. Germline CDR1 is LNHDA and CDR2 is SQIVND (reference sequence). CDR3 length equals 13 residues. As DNA, the CDR3 is TGTGCCAGCGGGGTCGGGGAGGGCACTGAAGCTTTCTTT. Protein: CASGVGEGTEAFF.

The rearrangement uses TRBV5-4 and TRBJ2-1, with D possibly TRBD1 on 6 matching bases. This CDR3 region has 15 residues. V was trimmed by 0 bases and J by 7 bases, leaving 14 bases between them. Looked up from germline, CDR1 is SGHNT and CDR2 is YYREEE (reference sequence). CDR3 sequence reads: CASSLAKGQINEQFF. CDR3 nucleotide sequence: TGTGCCAGCAGCTTGGCCAAGGGACAAATTAATGAGCAGTTCTTC.

The chain links TRBV11-2 to TRBJ2-1; a possible D gene is TRBD1 (5 bases). CDR1 is SGHAT, CDR2 FQNNGV, per germline. Trimming took 5 bases from V and 10 from J, leaving 18 bases between them. The CDR3 is made up of 14 amino acids. The CDR3 DNA sequence: TGTGCCAGCAGCGCCCCCACTCAGGGCCGGGAGCAGTTCTTC. It encodes CASSAPTQGREQFF.

The CDR3 DNA follows: TGTGCCAGCAGTCGGCGACAGGCTCATAATGAAAAACTGTTTTTT. It is translated as CASSRRQAHNEKLFF. V and J are TRBV27 and TRBJ1-4, with a tentative D call TRBD1 (6 bases). Germline V gene lookup returns CDR1 MNHEY and CDR2 SMNVEV (reference sequence). Trimming removed 5 bases at V and 4 bases at J, with 14 bases between. The CDR3 totals 15 residues.

The J gene is TRBJ2-1, the V gene TRBV5-8; either TRBD1 or TRBD2 may supply D (6 bases each). Germline CDR1 SGHTS, CDR2 YDEGEE. The germline V and J ends were trimmed by 10 bases and 7 bases, with 24 bases remaining between them. The CDR3 covers 15 residues. The CDR3 nucleotides read TGTGCCGGACATCAAGGGGGGCGTCGGCAAAATGAGCAGTTCTTC. Translating gives CAGHQGGRRQNEQFF.

The chain links TRBV6-6 to TRBJ1-4; D unclear. V dropped 7 bases and J dropped 4 bases, with 13 bases sitting between them. CDR3 size: 14 residues. Germline CDR1 and CDR2: MNHNY and SVGAGI (reference sequence). The CDR3 is CASMLTRSNEKLFF. The CDR3 coding sequence is TGTGCCAGCATGTTAACGCGGAGTAATGAAAAACTGTTTTTT.

The J gene is TRBJ2-7, the V gene TRBV10-3, with 9 nucleotides matching TRBD1. Germline V CDR1 and CDR2: ENHRY, SYGVKD. V was pared by 4 bases and J by 3 bases, with 10 bases of the junction left unmatched. The CDR3 loop spans 16 amino acids. The CDR3 coding sequence is TGTGCCATCAGTGGGGGAACAGGACAGGGGAACTACGAGCAGTACTTC. It yields the protein CAISGGTGQGNYEQYF.

V usage is TRBV6-4 and J usage is TRBJ1-2; 9 bases match TRBD1. Per the germline V gene, CDR1 is MRHNA and CDR2 is SNTAGT. This CDR3 has 13 residues. J was trimmed by 5 bases and V by 4 bases; bases with no gene match: 2. CDR3 sequence reads: CASSGGQGYGYTF. CDR3 DNA: TGTGCCAGCAGTGGGGGACAGGGTTATGGCTACACCTTC.

This clone was detected only once. CDR3 protein: CASSQDNTWPGYGYTF. CDR3 coding DNA: TGCGCCAGCAGCCAGGACAATACATGGCCGGGTTATGGCTACACCTTC. The rearrangement links TRBV4-1 to TRBJ1-2; D possibly corresponds to TRBD1 (5 bases). The CDR3 consists of 16 residues. The V end lost 3 bases, the J end lost 5 bases, and 19 bases lay between the germline ends. Germline-derived CDR1 and CDR2 are MGHRA and YSYEKL.

A single count supports this clone. This same CDR3 is encoded by further DNA sequences in the sample. The genes are TRBV5-4 and TRBJ2-5; 10 positions match TRBD1. In germline, CDR1 is SGHNT, CDR2 YYREEE (reference sequence). After removal of 3 bases from V and 4 bases from J, the junction contained 9 bases not matched to a gene. The CDR3 has 16 residues. The CDR3 loop is CASSSTTGGRGETQYF. The CDR3 DNA is TGTGCCAGCAGCTCCACGACAGGGGGCAGAGGAGAGACCCAGTACTTC.

The rearrangement uses TRBV5-1 and TRBJ1-1; 8 bases are shared with TRBD1. The V gene end was trimmed by 4 bases and the J gene end by 1 base; junction bases not matched to a gene: 3. The germline V gene has CDR1 SGHRS and CDR2 YFSETQ. The CDR3 has 14 residues. The CDR3 coding sequence is TGCGCCAGCAGCCAGACAGGGGAGAACACTGAAGCTTTCTTT. Its translation is CASSQTGENTEAFF.

This clone was seen once. The gene calls are TRBV7-3 and TRBJ2-2; perhaps TRBD2 as D (6 bases). This CDR3 region has 16 residues. The germline V gene encodes CDR1 SGHTA and CDR2 FQGTGA. The ends were cut back, 5 bases at V and 0 bases at J, with 13 bases in the middle. CDR3: CASSALGGPNTGELFF. CDR3 nucleotides: TGTGCCAGCAGCGCACTGGGAGGCCCGAACACCGGGGAGCTGTTTTTT.

This sequence joins TRBV12-5 and TRBJ2-3, with a possible D match to TRBD2 (5 bases). The germline V and J ends were trimmed by 10 bases and 2 bases, with 10 bases remaining between them. CDR1 is LGHNT, CDR2 FRNRAP, per germline. The CDR3 sequence is 12 residues long. CDR3 bases: TGTGCTACGGCTCGGGACACAGATACGCAGTATTTT. Translation gives CATARDTDTQYF.

The chain links TRBV28 to TRBJ1-1, with TRBD1 as a possible D gene (6 bases). With 2 bases removed from V and 4 bases from J, the gap between germline ends came to 14 bases. The CDR3 sequence is 15 residues long. CDR1 MDHEN and CDR2 SYDVKM come from the germline V gene. The CDR3 spells CASSLRRGQGTEAFF. The CDR3 DNA sequence: TGTGCCAGCAGTTTAAGGCGGGGGCAGGGCACTGAAGCTTTCTTT.

CDR3 loop: CASSRVNTEAFF. The CDR3, as DNA: TGTGCCAGCAGTCGAGTGAACACTGAAGCTTTCTTT. The rearrangement uses TRBV6-5 and TRBJ1-1; no firm D call. The CDR3 spans 12 residues. The germline gives CDR1 MNHEY, CDR2 SVGAGI. V lost 5 bases, J lost 0 bases, and 4 bases lay in between.